The 7 T cell receptor beta chains below were found in one sample sequenced in a study of T cells in women clearing cervical HPV infection. Some clones are missing from TCRdb's copy, which holds only in-frame ones; the method was immunoSEQ multiplex PCR. This sample contains fewer than 10,000 clones. The sample taken for sequencing was blood buffy coat. These receptors all come from a woman aged 18 to 75 with a cervical HPV16 infection that either progressed to CIN3+ or cleared (not recorded which).

Its frequency marks this clone as medium-sized. The observed sequence ends 3 residues before the CDR3 terminus, with the missing tail filled in from the germline J gene. The rearrangement uses TRBV5-1 and TRBJ2-1, with a tentative D call TRBD2 (6 bases). The CDR3 covers 14 residues. The V gene lost 2 bases and the J gene lost 4 bases, with 10 bases spanning the gap. Germline values: CDR1 SGHRS, CDR2 YFSETQ. CDR3 amino acids: CASSFLEGYNEQFF. The part of the CDR3 DNA that was read is TGCGCCAGCAGCTTCCTGGAGGGGTACAATGAG.

About this clone: The CDR3 goes on 3 residues after the read ends, and that part is filled in from the germline J gene. The chain recombines TRBV5-1 with TRBJ1-1, with 9 bases that match TRBD1. The CDR3 has 16 amino acids. V lost 4 bases and J lost 3; bases outside the gene matches: 10. Germline lookup yields CDR1 SGHRS and CDR2 YFSETQ. The CDR3 here is CASSIRSGQGDTEAFF. CDR3 DNA (partial): TGCGCCAGCAGCATCCGATCGGGACAGGGAGACACTGAA.

A remark on this clone: The CDR3 end falls 3 residues outside the read, so it is completed with the germline J gene. The V call is TRBV2, the J call TRBJ1-2; D not certain. Trimming pared 5 bases from V and 5 bases from J, leaving 12 bases between. CDR1 SNHLY and CDR2 FYNNEI come from the germline V gene. The length of the CDR3 is 13 residues. The DNA read from the CDR3 is TGTGCCAGCAGTCGAGGGCAGGAATATGGC. Protein product: CASSRGQEYG. The entire CDR3 protein is CASSRGQEYGYTF.

A note on this clone: Sequencing ends 3 residues short of the CDR3 end; the germline J gene provides the rest. V gene TRBV19 combines with J gene TRBJ2-2; D may be TRBD1 (6 bases). The length of the CDR3 is 15 residues. Germline-derived CDR1 and CDR2 are LNHDA and SQIVND (reference sequence). V was cut by 2 bases and J by 2 bases, with 9 bases left in between. CDR3 DNA (partial): TGTGCCAGTAGTATACCGGGACAAAACACCGGGGAG. This gives the protein CASSIPGQNTGE. The full CDR3 reads CASSIPGQNTGELFF.

Considering frequency, this clone is medium-sized (0.01 to 0.1%). The read terminates 3 residues before the CDR3 end, so the remaining end is supplied by the germline J gene. This chain joins TRBV5-4 and TRBJ2-7; 9 bases are shared with TRBD1. The CDR3 spans 13 residues. The V and J ends lost 5 bases and 6 bases, in that order; junction bases with no gene match: 6. In germline, CDR1 is SGHNT, CDR2 YYREEE (reference sequence). Incomplete CDR3 DNA: TGTGCCAGCAGTTGGGACAGGGAAGGCGAG. It specifies CASSWDREGE. The full CDR3 protein is CASSWDREGEQYF.

The chain's CDR3 is CASSSWPSGGYNEQFF. The sequenced part of the CDR3 DNA is TGCGCCAGCAGCTCATGGCCTAGCGGGGGATACAATGAG. The chain is built from TRBV5-1 and TRBJ2-1; TRBD2 aligns across 10 bases. Read sequence stops 3 residues before the CDR3 end, and the germline J gene provides the missing end. J lost 4 bases, V lost 3 bases, and 7 bases had no gene match. The CDR3 sequence is 16 residues long. Germline V gives CDR1 SGHRS, CDR2 YFSETQ.

About this clone: Sequencing ends 3 residues short of the CDR3 end; the germline J gene provides the rest. The rearrangement joins TRBV6-2 or TRBV6-3 to TRBJ1-2, with 9 bases aligning to TRBD1. The V gene's germline CDR1 is MNHEY and CDR2 SVGEGT. The CDR3 consists of 14 residues. Germline trimming cut 6 bases from V and 2 bases from J; bases unmatched to any gene: 4. The covered CDR3 bases are TGTGCCAGCAGCCGGGACAGGGCCAACTATGGC. As protein: CASSRDRANYG. The entire CDR3 is CASSRDRANYGYTF.